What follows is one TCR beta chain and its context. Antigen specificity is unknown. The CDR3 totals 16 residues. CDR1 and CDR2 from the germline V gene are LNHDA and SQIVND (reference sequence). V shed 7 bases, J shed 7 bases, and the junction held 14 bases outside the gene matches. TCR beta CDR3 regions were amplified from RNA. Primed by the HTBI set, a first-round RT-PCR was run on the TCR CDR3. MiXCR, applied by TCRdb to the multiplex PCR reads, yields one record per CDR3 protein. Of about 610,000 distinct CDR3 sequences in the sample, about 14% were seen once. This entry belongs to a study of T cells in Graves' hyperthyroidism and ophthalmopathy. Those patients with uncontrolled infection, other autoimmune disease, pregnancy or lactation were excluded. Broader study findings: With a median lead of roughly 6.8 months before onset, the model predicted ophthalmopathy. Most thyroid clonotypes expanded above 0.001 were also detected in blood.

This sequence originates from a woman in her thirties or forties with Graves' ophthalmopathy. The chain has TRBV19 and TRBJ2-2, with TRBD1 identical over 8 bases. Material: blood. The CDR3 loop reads CASKAQGATKGGELFF. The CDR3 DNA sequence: TGTGCCAGTAAGGCCCAGGGGGCTACAAAAGGCGGGGAGCTGTTTTTT.